The present entry profiles one T cell receptor beta chain with its context. Its matching antigen is unknown. The sample belongs to a study of siplizumab effects on memory and regulatory T cells. Study-wide points: In unstimulated cells, naive T cells appeared more diverse than memory T cells and seemed major alloresponse contributors. Siplizumab, the agent tested, significantly reduced alloreactive sequences traceable to unstimulated CD4+ memory cells. No functional test confirmed suppression by proliferating siplizumab-culture Tregs.

Repertoires were generated with immunoSEQ multiplex PCR, while TCRdb's copy carries only in-frame clones and drops some. The sample lists nearly 95,000 clones, 94% occurring once. The CDR3 is 16 residues long. V lost 5 bases and J lost 7; bases outside the gene matches: 9. Germline CDR1 and CDR2: KGHSH and LQKENI. The source of this sequence is a human donor in good health. Sample: non-Treg CD4+ T cells sorted from blood. This sequence joins TRBV18 and TRBJ2-1, with TRBD1 matching 12 bases. As DNA, the CDR3 is TGTGCCAGCTCATCTACGGGACAGGGGGCGCTTAATGAGCAGTTCTTC. Its translation is CASSSTGQGALNEQFF. Based on the CDR3 plus reference TRBV18 and TRBJ2-1, the full variable domain is NAGVMQNPRHLVRRRGQEARLRCSPMKGHSHVYWYRQLPEEGLKFMVYLQKENIIDESGMPKERFSAEFPKEGPSILRIQQVVRGDSAAYFCASSSTGQGALNEQFFGPGTRLTVL.